A single sample gave rise to the 21 T cell receptor beta chains below, sequenced in a study of shared clonotypes between healthy human individuals. Repertoires were generated with immunoSEQ multiplex PCR, while TCRdb's copy carries only in-frame clones and drops some. The sample includes 2 million to 2.5 million clones, approximately 96% of them seen just once. The sequencing sample was made of naive CD4+ T cells sorted from blood. Subset denoted: CD45RA+ positively selected. These receptors were obtained from a man aged 18-30 years in good health.

This clone was found a few times. The genes are TRBV4-3 and TRBJ1-5; D gene unclear. Trimming took off 0 bases at V and 4 bases at J, with 4 bases between the two ends. The CDR3 extends over 13 amino acids. The germline V gene has CDR1 LGHNA and CDR2 YSLEER. CDR3 sequence (DNA): TGCGCCAGCAGCCAAGATCCTAATCAGCCCCAGCATTTT. Translated, it gives CASSQDPNQPQHF.

CDR3 in amino acids: CASSWIGWGPGGTEAFF. The CDR3 DNA is TGTGCCAGCAGCTGGATAGGTTGGGGCCCGGGTGGCACTGAAGCTTTCTTT. The chain couples TRBV5-4 to TRBJ1-1; weak D call: TRBD1 (5 bases). The V gene lost 3 bases and the J gene lost 4 bases, with 22 bases spanning the gap. CDR3 length: 17 amino acids. Germline CDR1 SGHNT, CDR2 YYREEE (reference sequence).

The gene calls are TRBV7-8 and TRBJ2-7, with TRBD1 matching 7 bases. V dropped 3 bases and J dropped 5; count of bases not matched to a gene: 7. CDR3 length: 14 amino acids. CDR1 is SGHVS and CDR2 is FQNEAQ in the germline V gene. The CDR3 region is CASSFNRDSNEQYF. The CDR3 nucleotides read TGTGCCAGCAGCTTCAACAGGGACAGTAACGAGCAGTACTTC.

The V gene is TRBV25-1, the J gene TRBJ2-6; D gene ambiguous. The V gene lost 0 bases and the J gene lost 0 bases, with 12 bases spanning the gap. The CDR3 has 18 residues. The germline V gene encodes CDR1 MGHDK and CDR2 SYGVNS. The CDR3 sequence is CASSEYEPPYSGANVLTF. The CDR3 nucleotides read TGTGCCAGCAGTGAATACGAACCCCCCTACTCTGGGGCCAACGTCCTGACTTTC.

The V call is TRBV2, the J call TRBJ2-2; D is ambiguous. This CDR3 comprises 12 residues. Germline V lookup: CDR1 SNHLY, CDR2 FYNNEI. V was trimmed by 8 bases and J by 3 bases, leaving 7 bases between them. CDR3 region: CASHRDTGELFF. CDR3 coding DNA: TGTGCCAGCCATAGAGACACCGGGGAGCTGTTTTTT.

The chain couples TRBV30 to TRBJ2-2; the D call may be TRBD1 or TRBD2 (6 bases each). This CDR3 is 14 amino acids long. Germline-derived CDR1 and CDR2 are GTSNPN and SVGIG (reference sequence). CDR3 nucleotide sequence: TGTGCTGCGACGGGGGCAGTTCTCACCGGGGAGCTGTTTTTT. This gives the protein CAATGAVLTGELFF.

CDR3 sequence (DNA): TGCGCCAGCAGCCGGGACAGCCAGAACACTGAAGCTTTCTTT. This gives the protein CASSRDSQNTEAFF. This chain connects TRBV5-1 to TRBJ1-1; TRBD1 matches 7 bases. CDR3 length: 14 amino acids. J lost 1 base, V lost 4 bases, and 4 bases had no gene match. In germline, CDR1 is SGHRS, CDR2 YFSETQ.

The V call is TRBV29-1, the J call TRBJ2-7; 9 nucleotides agree with TRBD2. The germline CDR1 and CDR2 sequences are SQVTM and ANQGSEA. V shed 2 bases, J shed 0 bases, and the junction held 8 bases outside the gene matches. The CDR3 loop spans 16 amino acids. In DNA, the CDR3 is TGCAGCGTTGAAAGGCCTAGCGGGGCCTTCTCCTACGAGCAGTACTTC. Translating it yields CSVERPSGAFSYEQYF.

This chain connects TRBV7-2 to TRBJ2-2, with 11 bases fitting TRBD2. The CDR3 covers 15 residues. V lost 3 bases, J lost 4 bases, and 1 base stayed unmatched. Germline V gene sequence: CDR1 SGHTA, CDR2 FQGNSA. Here the CDR3 DNA reads TGTGCCAGCAGCTTCGGACTAGCGGGCACCGGGGAGCTGTTTTTT. Translating gives CASSFGLAGTGELFF.

The chain couples TRBV25-1 to TRBJ2-3; 9 nucleotides match TRBD2. V was pared by 1 base and J by 3 bases, with 8 bases of the junction left unmatched. The CDR3 extends over 17 amino acids. In germline, CDR1 is MGHDK, CDR2 SYGVNS. The CDR3 region has the DNA TGTGCCAGCAGTGAATCGGGCGGGAGGGCCCTGACAGATACGCAGTATTTT. Protein product: CASSESGGRALTDTQYF.

The chain joins TRBV9 to TRBJ2-1, with TRBD2 matching over 15 bases. From germline, CDR1 is SGDLS and CDR2 YYNGEE. Trimming removed 4 bases from V and 9 bases from J; junction bases left unmatched: 8. The CDR3 runs 16 residues. The CDR3: CASSPRGLAGGGEQFF. CDR3 nucleotides: TGTGCCAGCAGCCCACGGGGACTAGCGGGAGGAGGTGAGCAGTTCTTC.

CDR3 region: CASSFDRDPEYF. The CDR3 bases are TGTGCCAGCAGCTTTGACAGGGACCCTGAGTACTTC. The chain joins TRBV5-4 to TRBJ2-5; 7 bases are a match to TRBD1. The germline V gene encodes CDR1 SGHNT and CDR2 YYREEE (reference sequence). The CDR3 runs to 12 residues. V lost 2 bases, J lost 12 bases, and 7 bases stayed unmatched.

This clone was counted only a few times. At one end, the junction sequence differs from germline, possibly due to a read error. The same CDR3 can be traced to other DNA sequences in this sample. The chain couples TRBV5-1 to TRBJ1-4; D not certain. In germline, CDR1 is SGHRS, CDR2 YFSETQ. CDR3 length: 15 amino acids. In DNA form, the CDR3 reads TGCGCCAGCAGTTTGGAAGACGCAACTAATGAAAAACTGTTTTTT. Its protein is CASSLEDATNEKLFF.

The chain couples TRBV7-2 to TRBJ1-2; 7 bases map to TRBD1. The CDR3 extends over 15 amino acids. CDR1 and CDR2 (germline): SGHTA, FQGNSA. Germline trimming cut 5 bases from V and 1 base from J; bases unmatched to any gene: 7. CDR3 DNA sequence: TGTGCCAGCAGCCCAGAGGGGGCGAATAACTATGGCTACACCTTC. Translating gives CASSPEGANNYGYTF.

Points on this clone: Different DNA sequences within this sample yield the same CDR3. V gene TRBV19 combines with J gene TRBJ2-7; perhaps TRBD1 as D (5 bases). Germline V gene sequence: CDR1 LNHDA, CDR2 SQIVND (reference sequence). Trimming removed 3 bases from V and 3 bases from J, with 9 bases in between. The CDR3 has 13 amino acids. The CDR3 sequence: CASSIGQGYEQYF. The CDR3 DNA is TGTGCCAGTAGTATTGGGCAGGGCTACGAGCAGTACTTC. Full variable domain (missing parts from reference TRBV19 and TRBJ2-7): DGGITQSPKYLFRKEGQNVTLSCEQNLNHDAMYWYRQDPGQGLRLIYYSQIVNDFQKGDIAEGYSVSREKKESFPLTVTSAQKNPTAFYLCASSIGQGYEQYFGPGTRLTVT.

To note about this clone: In the same sample, other DNA sequences code for this CDR3. The V gene is TRBV10-3, the J gene TRBJ2-5; perhaps TRBD1 as D (6 bases). Germline CDR1 reads ENHRY; CDR2 reads SYGVKD. This CDR3 has 13 amino acids. With 4 bases removed from V and 2 bases from J, the gap between germline ends came to 8 bases. For the CDR3, the DNA is TGTGCCATCAGTGGGGACACTCAAGAGACCCAGTACTTC. Its protein is CAISGDTQETQYF.

This clone is a singleton in its sample. The chain joins TRBV5-4 to TRBJ2-1; 8 bases are shared with TRBD2. This CDR3 is 16 amino acids long. V gave up 2 bases and J gave up 5 bases; unmatched junction bases: 9. The germline CDR1 and CDR2 sequences are SGHNT and YYREEE (reference sequence). The chain's CDR3 is CASSFGPGGPDNEQFF. The CDR3 DNA reads as TGTGCCAGCAGCTTCGGTCCGGGAGGGCCGGACAATGAGCAGTTCTTC. Combining the CDR3 with reference TRBV5-4 and TRBJ2-1 gives the whole variable domain ETGVTQSPTHLIKTRGQQVTLRCSSQSGHNTVSWYQQALGQGPQFIFQYYREEENGRGNFPPRFSGLQFPNYSSELNVNALELDDSALYLCASSFGPGGPDNEQFFGPGTRLTVL.

This chain links TRBV5-1 with TRBJ2-5; 8 bases match TRBD1. The ends lost 1 base at V and 4 bases at J; junction bases unmatched: 3. Germline V lookup: CDR1 SGHRS, CDR2 YFSETQ. This CDR3 region has 14 residues. The CDR3 nucleotides read TGCGCCAGCAGCTTGTCGCAGGGGGCAGAGACCCAGTACTTC. Its translation: CASSLSQGAETQYF.

This sequence joins TRBV18 and TRBJ2-7; the match to TRBD1 covers 9 bases. The CDR3 runs 15 residues. V lost 5 bases and J lost 1; bases outside the gene matches: 6. Germline V gene data show CDR1 as KGHSH and CDR2 as LQKENI. This CDR3 reads CASSTAGTGSYEQYF. The CDR3 region has the DNA TGTGCCAGCTCAACGGCCGGGACAGGGTCCTACGAGCAGTACTTC.

This chain joins TRBV11-2 and TRBJ2-6; D is unresolved. The length of the CDR3 is 15 residues. The V end lost 5 bases, the J end lost 0 bases, and 8 bases lay between the germline ends. Germline values: CDR1 SGHAT, CDR2 FQNNGV. This CDR3 reads CASSLPVSGANVLTF. For the CDR3, the DNA is TGTGCCAGCAGCCTCCCGGTCTCTGGGGCCAACGTCCTGACTTTC.

The chain couples TRBV7-3 to TRBJ2-5, with 8 nucleotides matching TRBD2. This CDR3 has 15 residues. Germline loops: CDR1 SGHTA, CDR2 FQGTGA. V lost 2 bases and J lost 4; bases outside the gene matches: 6. As DNA, the CDR3 is TGTGCCAGCAGCTTAGTAGCGGGGAGTAGAGAGACCCAGTACTTC. It is translated as CASSLVAGSRETQYF.